One and the same sample provided the 27 T cell receptor beta chains below, sequenced in a study of T cell responses to AZD1222 COVID-19 vaccine. Libraries were prepared by immunoSEQ multiplex PCR; TCRdb keeps only in-frame clonotypes and omits some of them. Found here are over 75,000 clones, 89% of them singletons; the top ten hold 2% to 3%. This specimen consisted of peripheral blood, obtained on day 0 of AZD1222 vaccination. The origin of the receptors is an adult in good health.

The rearrangement uses TRBV10-3 and TRBJ2-7; D unresolved. V shed 0 bases and J shed 0 bases, with 9 bases lying between them. CDR3 length equals 15 residues. The germline V gene encodes CDR1 ENHRY and CDR2 SYGVKD. CDR3 bases: TGTGCCATCAGTGAGTCGAAGGTGAGCTCCTACGAGCAGTACTTC. Protein: CAISESKVSSYEQYF.

The J gene is TRBJ1-3, the V gene TRBV18; the D is unclear. V gave up 8 bases and J gave up 1 base, with 12 bases separating them. The germline V gene has CDR1 KGHSH and CDR2 LQKENI. This CDR3 has 14 amino acids. DNA for the CDR3: TGTGCCAGCCTTAAGACGCAGTCTGGAAACACCATATATTTT. Amino acids: CASLKTQSGNTIYF.

The chain has TRBV9 and TRBJ2-3; maybe TRBD1 (7 bases). Germline V gene lookup returns CDR1 SGDLS and CDR2 YYNGEE. Trimming took 4 bases from V and 0 from J, leaving 15 bases between them. This CDR3 has 16 amino acids. Here the CDR3 reads CASSTQGGSSTDTQYF. The CDR3 DNA follows: TGTGCCAGCAGCACTCAGGGGGGATCTAGCACAGATACGCAGTATTTT.

J is TRBJ2-2 and V is TRBV5-6; 9 bases map to TRBD2. The trim removed 4 bases at V and 7 bases at J, leaving 11 bases unmatched. CDR1 is SGHDT, CDR2 YYEEEE, per germline. CDR3 length: 16 residues. Here the CDR3 reads CASSPLEREDGGELFF. CDR3 nucleotide sequence: TGTGCCAGCAGCCCTCTGGAGCGGGAGGATGGCGGGGAGCTGTTTTTT.

The CDR3: CASSVQGTGRYGYTF. CDR3 coding DNA: TGTGCCAGCAGCGTTCAGGGGACCGGTCGCTATGGCTACACCTTC. This sequence joins TRBV7-2 and TRBJ1-2, with D possibly matching TRBD1 (6 bases). Trimming removed 5 bases from V and 4 bases from J, with 17 bases in between. The CDR3 covers 15 residues. Looked up from germline, CDR1 is SGHTA and CDR2 is FQGNSA. Together with reference TRBV7-2 and TRBJ1-2, the CDR3 gives the full variable domain: GAGVSQSPSNKVTEKGKDVELRCDPISGHTALYWYRQSLGQGLEFLIYFQGNSAPDKSGLPSDRFSAERTGGSVSTLTIQRTQQEDSAVYLCASSVQGTGRYGYTFGSGTRLTVV.

The chain joins TRBV2 to TRBJ1-1; TRBD1 agrees at 9 bases. This CDR3 region has 12 residues. Germline V gene sequence: CDR1 SNHLY, CDR2 FYNNEI. J lost 11 bases, V lost 5 bases, and 6 bases had no gene match. The CDR3 loop is CASSWTGDRAFF. In DNA form, the CDR3 reads TGTGCCAGCAGTTGGACAGGGGATCGCGCTTTCTTT.

This clone was observed a single time. This chain connects TRBV27 to TRBJ1-2; 7 bases agree with TRBD1. The V gene's germline CDR1 is MNHEY and CDR2 SMNVEV (reference sequence). Trimming at V came to 5 bases and at J to 4 bases, leaving 10 bases not matched to a gene. The CDR3 is made up of 15 amino acids. The CDR3 sequence is CASSPHDRAGYGYTF. The CDR3 DNA reads TGTGCCAGCAGTCCGCACGACAGGGCCGGCTATGGCTACACCTTC.

V is TRBV6-5 and J is TRBJ2-7; D remains unclear. CDR3 length equals 14 residues. The ends were cut back, 10 bases at V and 3 bases at J, with 19 bases in the middle. Germline CDR1 and CDR2: MNHEY and SVGAGI. The CDR3: CATTMVVPDYEQYF. The CDR3, as DNA: TGTGCCACCACCATGGTAGTCCCGGACTACGAGCAGTACTTC.

The chain links TRBV11-2 to TRBJ2-1; TRBD2 matches at 7 bases. The germline gives CDR1 SGHAT, CDR2 FQNNGV. The length of the CDR3 is 15 residues. J was trimmed by 2 bases and V by 7 bases; bases with no gene match: 8. CDR3 sequence (DNA): TGTGCCAGCACTAGACCAGCGGGAACCTACAATGAGCAGTTCTTC. This sequence encodes CASTRPAGTYNEQFF.

This chain links TRBV11-2 with TRBJ2-1, with a weak D call TRBD1 (6 bases). Trimming took off 0 bases at V and 8 bases at J, with 11 bases between the two ends. Germline-derived CDR1 and CDR2 are SGHAT and FQNNGV. CDR3 length: 14 amino acids. The CDR3 region has the DNA TGTGCCAGCAGCTTAGATGCAGGGGTCGATGAGCAGTTCTTC. Translation gives CASSLDAGVDEQFF.

V is TRBV5-6 and J is TRBJ1-1; 10 positions agree with TRBD1. Trimming took 0 bases from V and 4 from J; bases not matched to a gene: 9. Germline values: CDR1 SGHDT, CDR2 YYEEEE. The CDR3 sequence is 17 residues long. DNA for the CDR3: TGTGCCAGCAGCTTGGAGGGACAGGGGTACGTCGGCACTGAAGCTTTCTTT. It codes for CASSLEGQGYVGTEAFF.

This chain joins TRBV11-2 and TRBJ1-1, with D unresolved. The CDR3 spans 13 residues. Germline V gene data show CDR1 as SGHAT and CDR2 as FQNNGV. Trimming took 3 bases from V and 3 from J, leaving 8 bases between them. This CDR3 reads CASSFRRDTEAFF. The CDR3 nucleotides are TGTGCCAGCAGCTTCAGGAGGGACACTGAAGCTTTCTTT.

The chain employs TRBV18 and TRBJ2-7, with 12 bases fitting TRBD2. J lost 4 bases, V lost 6 bases, and 4 bases had no gene match. The germline V gene has CDR1 KGHSH and CDR2 LQKENI. The CDR3 runs 14 residues. The CDR3 region is CASSLGLAGYEQYF. The CDR3 coding sequence is TGTGCCAGCTCCCTCGGACTAGCGGGGTACGAGCAGTACTTC.

The rearrangement uses TRBV6-4 and TRBJ2-5; 10 bases agree with TRBD2. Germline trimming cut 3 bases from V and 4 bases from J; bases unmatched to any gene: 8. In germline, CDR1 is MRHNA, CDR2 SNTAGT. CDR3 size: 16 residues. CDR3 coding DNA: TGTGCCAGCAGTGAAGGGGCTAGCGGGAGTTCAGAGACCCAGTACTTC. Encoded protein: CASSEGASGSSETQYF.

The chain recombines TRBV19 with TRBJ1-1; 7 bases fit TRBD1. The CDR3 loop spans 14 amino acids. Germline lookup yields CDR1 LNHDA and CDR2 SQIVND (reference sequence). Trimming removed 3 bases from V and 2 bases from J; junction bases left unmatched: 3. The DNA of the CDR3 is TGTGCCAGTAGTATTGACAGGGCTAACACTGAAGCTTTCTTT. It encodes CASSIDRANTEAFF.

About this clone itself: Its ends do not fully match the called genes, so a read error is possible. The chain uses TRBV18 and TRBJ1-5; TRBD1 is a possible D gene (6 bases). Looked up from germline, CDR1 is KGHSH and CDR2 is LQKENI. This CDR3 is built from 16 residues. The CDR3 DNA sequence: TGTGCCAGCTCACCAGGGACGGGGGCCGCGGGTCAGCCTCAGCATTTT. It encodes CASSPGTGAAGQPQHF.

Comment on this clone: This same CDR3 is encoded by further DNA sequences in the sample. The chain recombines TRBV6-2 or TRBV6-3 with TRBJ2-5; D uncertain. Germline CDR1 is MNHEY and CDR2 is SVGEGT. Trimming removed 5 bases at V and 5 bases at J, with 6 bases between. The length of the CDR3 is 11 residues. The CDR3 is CASSHGETQYF. In nucleotides, the CDR3 is TGTGCCAGCAGTCACGGGGAGACCCAGTACTTC.

This clone was seen many times. Other DNA sequences in the same sample also yield this CDR3. The rearrangement joins TRBV30 to TRBJ2-2; a weak D match, TRBD2 (5 bases). The CDR3 runs to 14 residues. The germline V gene encodes CDR1 GTSNPN and CDR2 SVGIG (reference sequence). V was trimmed by 4 bases and J by 5 bases, leaving 14 bases between them. In nucleotides, the CDR3 is TGTGCCTGGACGAGGAAGGAGGAGACCGGGGAGCTGTTTTTT. Translation: CAWTRKEETGELFF.

The chain is built from TRBV2 and TRBJ1-5; weak D call: TRBD1 (6 bases). V was clipped by 2 bases and J by 1 base, with 9 bases between them. Germline lookup yields CDR1 SNHLY and CDR2 FYNNEI. The CDR3 extends over 15 amino acids. The CDR3 nucleotides are TGTGCCAGCAGTGAATGGACAGTCAGCAATCAGCCCCAGCATTTT. Its protein product is CASSEWTVSNQPQHF.

The chain combines TRBV7-9 with TRBJ2-5, with a possible D match to TRBD1 (6 bases). This CDR3 has 13 amino acids. The V end was cut by 5 bases, the J end by 5 bases, with 12 bases between. Germline V gene sequence: CDR1 SEHNR, CDR2 FQNEAQ (reference sequence). This chain's CDR3 is CASSARGGETQYF. CDR3 DNA: TGTGCCAGCAGCGCCAGGGGTGGGGAGACCCAGTACTTC.

J is TRBJ2-5 and V is TRBV6-2 or TRBV6-3; 7 bases agree with TRBD2. The V segment lost 4 bases and the J segment 5 bases; nucleotides outside the gene matches: 10. CDR1 and CDR2 from the germline V gene are MNHEY and SVGEGT. The CDR3 loop spans 15 amino acids. CDR3 region: CASSFRGRVQETQYF. Here the CDR3 DNA reads TGTGCCAGCAGTTTCCGGGGGAGGGTTCAGGAGACCCAGTACTTC.

The chain employs TRBV6-2 or TRBV6-3 and TRBJ2-3, with 10 nucleotides matching TRBD2. CDR3 length: 19 residues. The germline V gene has CDR1 MNHEY and CDR2 SVGEGT. The V gene end was trimmed by 6 bases and the J gene end by 1 base; junction bases not matched to a gene: 16. Here the CDR3 DNA reads TGTGCCAGCAGCCCCTTCCGAAGCGGGGGGGCCGAAGGCACAGATACGCAGTATTTT. Translating it yields CASSPFRSGGAEGTDTQYF.

The chain links TRBV6-4 to TRBJ2-2, with TRBD2 matching over 11 bases. Trimming cost V 3 bases and J 3 bases; bases outside gene matches: 3. This CDR3 contains 16 residues. Germline assignment: CDR1 MRHNA and CDR2 SNTAGT. Here the CDR3 DNA reads TGTGCCAGCAGTGAAAAACTAGCGGGAGACACCGGGGAGCTGTTTTTT. This sequence encodes CASSEKLAGDTGELFF.

This clone was seen a single time. The rearrangement links TRBV6-5 to TRBJ2-2; 7 nucleotides align to TRBD2. The germline V gene encodes CDR1 MNHEY and CDR2 SVGAGI. This CDR3 contains 14 residues. Unmatched junction bases numbered 5, after V lost 10 bases and J lost 0 bases. The CDR3 loop is CATKAGANTGELFF. The CDR3 coding sequence is TGTGCCACCAAGGCGGGGGCGAACACCGGGGAGCTGTTTTTT.

The chain uses TRBV7-3 and TRBJ1-1; D gene ambiguous. The CDR3 runs to 13 residues. Looked up from germline, CDR1 is SGHTA and CDR2 is FQGTGA. V was pared by 0 bases and J by 6 bases, with 8 bases between. The CDR3 region is CASSLTADSEAFF. CDR3 DNA: TGTGCCAGCAGCTTAACCGCTGACTCTGAAGCTTTCTTT.

The chain joins TRBV11-3 to TRBJ2-1; D call uncertain. V lost 0 bases and J 6 bases, leaving 18 bases between the germline ends. The CDR3 has 17 residues. The germline CDR1 and CDR2 sequences are SGHNT and YENEEA. This CDR3 reads CASSLDQGLLAPNEQFF. The CDR3 DNA reads TGTGCCAGCAGCTTAGATCAAGGCCTATTGGCCCCCAATGAGCAGTTCTTC.

The chain employs TRBV12-5 and TRBJ2-2; perhaps TRBD1 as D (6 bases). This CDR3 region has 20 residues. Trimming left V 5 bases short and J 0 bases short, with 25 bases between. Germline values: CDR1 LGHNT, CDR2 FRNRAP. The CDR3 region is CASGPPSQFRGTPNTGELFF. CDR3 DNA sequence: TGTGCTAGTGGTCCACCTTCACAGTTCAGGGGAACACCGAACACCGGGGAGCTGTTTTTT.